Following are 5 T cell receptor beta chains from one sample sequenced in a study of blood T cell repertoires in COVID-19. Data came from immunoSEQ multiplex PCR; TCRdb stores just in-frame clones and leaves some out. The top ten clones hold under 3% of a sample with 250,000 to 400,000 clones, 90% of them seen once. Input material: peripheral blood. The receptors come from a woman between 25 and 40 years old with COVID-19, enrolled during active disease.

The DNA of the CDR3 is TGTGCCAGCACCAGACTAGCGGGGTCCTACGAGCAGTACTTC. Translating gives CASTRLAGSYEQYF. The chain couples TRBV28 to TRBJ2-7; 11 positions match TRBD2. Germline V CDR1 and CDR2: MDHEN, SYDVKM. Trimming at V came to 7 bases and at J to 1 base, leaving 3 bases not matched to a gene. The CDR3 sequence is 14 residues long.

V gene TRBV5-1 combines with J gene TRBJ1-2; 8 bases line up with TRBD1. Trimming cost V 3 bases and J 2 bases; bases outside gene matches: 9. This CDR3 is 16 amino acids long. CDR1 is SGHRS, CDR2 YFSETQ, per germline. CDR3 residues: CASSSRPGGGNYGYTF. CDR3 nucleotides: TGCGCCAGCAGCTCACGCCCAGGGGGCGGGAACTATGGCTACACCTTC.

This chain links TRBV6-5 with TRBJ1-2, with D possibly TRBD1 on 5 matching bases. The germline V gene has CDR1 MNHEY and CDR2 SVGAGI. This CDR3 is built from 12 residues. V gave up 3 bases and J gave up 7 bases, with 9 bases separating them. As DNA, the CDR3 is TGTGCCAGCAGTTATCAGGGCCTTGGCTACACCTTC. It specifies CASSYQGLGYTF.

The chain combines TRBV5-1 with TRBJ2-7, with 8 positions matching TRBD1. Germline-derived CDR1 and CDR2 are SGHRS and YFSETQ. CDR3 length: 14 residues. J gave up 6 bases and V 0 bases, and 5 bases lay outside the gene matches. The CDR3 bases are TGCGCCAGCAGCTTGGTGGACAGGGCTGTCGAGCAGTACTTC. As protein: CASSLVDRAVEQYF.

The chain uses TRBV28 and TRBJ1-5; 7 nucleotides line up with TRBD1. V gave up 4 bases and J gave up 4 bases; unmatched junction bases: 7. Germline CDR1 reads MDHEN; CDR2 reads SYDVKM. The CDR3 loop spans 15 amino acids. CDR3 amino acids: CASSSPGQFNQPQHF. Written as DNA, the CDR3 is TGTGCCAGCAGTTCTCCGGGACAGTTTAATCAGCCCCAGCATTTT.